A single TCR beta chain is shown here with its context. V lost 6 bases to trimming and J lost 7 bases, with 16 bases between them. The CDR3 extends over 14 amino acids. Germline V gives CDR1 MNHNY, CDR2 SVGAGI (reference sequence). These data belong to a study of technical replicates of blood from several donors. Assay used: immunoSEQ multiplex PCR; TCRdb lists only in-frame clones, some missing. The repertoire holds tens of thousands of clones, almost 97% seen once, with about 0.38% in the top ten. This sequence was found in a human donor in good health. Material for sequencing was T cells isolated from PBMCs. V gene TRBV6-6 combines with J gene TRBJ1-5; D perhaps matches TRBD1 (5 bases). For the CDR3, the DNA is TGTGCCAGCAGCCGAGGATCAGGGTACCAGCCCCAGCATTTT. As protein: CASSRGSGYQPQHF.